This T cell receptor beta chain was recorded in a study of shared clonotypes between healthy human individuals. Each of the donors was a healthy adult who was HIV-negative and had not had a recent acute infection or vaccination. All participating donors were Caucasian adults from Nashville, Tennessee. Sequencing used immunoSEQ multiplex PCR; TCRdb keeps in-frame clones, though not all of them. The sample consists of about 460,000 clones, around 77% of them appearing once. CDR3 length: 15 amino acids. Germline trimming cut 7 bases from V and 5 bases from J; bases unmatched to any gene: 5. Germline loops: CDR1 MDHEN, CDR2 SYDVKM.

Material: PBMCs. The TCR originated in a woman aged 40 to 49 in good health. Some clones in this sample may be carry-over from other donors' samples. The chain employs TRBV28 and TRBJ2-2, with 12 positions matching TRBD2. The DNA for the CDR3 is TGTGCCAGCACCCGACTAGCGGGAGTGACCGGGGAGCTGTTTTTT. It yields the protein CASTRLAGVTGELFF.